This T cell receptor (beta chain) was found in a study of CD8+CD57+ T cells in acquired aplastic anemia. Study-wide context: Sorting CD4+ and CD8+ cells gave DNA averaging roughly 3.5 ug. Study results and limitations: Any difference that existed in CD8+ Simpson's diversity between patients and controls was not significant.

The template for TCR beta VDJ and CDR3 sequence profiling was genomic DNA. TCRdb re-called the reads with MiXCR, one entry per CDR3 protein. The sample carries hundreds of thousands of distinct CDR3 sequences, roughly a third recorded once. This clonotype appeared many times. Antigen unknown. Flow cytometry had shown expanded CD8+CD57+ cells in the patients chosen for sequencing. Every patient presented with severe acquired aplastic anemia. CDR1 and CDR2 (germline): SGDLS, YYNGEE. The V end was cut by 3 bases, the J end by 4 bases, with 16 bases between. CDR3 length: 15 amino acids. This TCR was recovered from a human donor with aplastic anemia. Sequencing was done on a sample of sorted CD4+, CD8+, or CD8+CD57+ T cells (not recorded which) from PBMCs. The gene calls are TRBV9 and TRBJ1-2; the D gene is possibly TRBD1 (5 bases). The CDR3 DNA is TGTGCCAGCAGCGGAAGCCCGGACACTAGCTATGGCTACACCTTC. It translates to CASSGSPDTSYGYTF.